A selection of T cell receptor beta chains follows, all from one sample in a study of regulatory T cells in long-lasting Graves disease. MiXCR, run by TCRdb on the multiplex PCR reads, gives a single entry per CDR3 protein. In the table there are hundreds of thousands of distinct CDR3 sequences, around 15% of which are singletons. A further study also used this sample, focusing on T cells in Graves' hyperthyroidism and ophthalmopathy.

Sequenced here: peripheral blood mononuclear cells (PBMCs), sampled at new diagnosis, from a patient treated with antithyroid drugs. The receptors were gathered from a woman aged 25 to 39 with Graves disease. The CDR3 runs from the conserved cysteine through the conserved F or W. A D gene is named only where the DNA matches it firmly. Clone size is stated in some rows and not others, as once, few, many or a class when expanded.

d_call v_call clone_size cdr3_aa
NA TRBV20-1 few CSARAMGNTGELFF
NA TRBV6-1 NA CASSRFGNTGELFF
NA TRBV7-2 NA CASSPRDQQRQYF
NA TRBV27 many CASSFTGGRNRNTEAFF
NA TRBV6-2/TRBV6-3 few CASSYEGSGGAYNEQFF
NA TRBV25-1 NA CASSASGRPGSYTEAFF
NA TRBV2 NA CAISLQGYEQYF
NA TRBV3-1 NA CASSQIRQLSTDTQYF
NA TRBV27 many CASSSSPYEQYF
NA TRBV27 many CASSAGLGWNQPQHF
TRBD1 TRBV11-2 many CASSHIRQGVTARGYTF
TRBD2 TRBV5-1 many CASSLGTSGYNEQFF
NA TRBV5-6 NA CASSLAAGSHYEQHF
NA TRBV7-3 NA CASSLGSGGNSPLHF
TRBD2 TRBV9 NA CASSGDFGLAGVEQYF
TRBD1 TRBV6-2/TRBV6-3 many CASSGTGGVGEQFF
NA TRBV29-1 many CSVALGAKYTEAFF
NA TRBV6-1 NA CASSEGGLRNQPQHF
NA TRBV11-2 many CASSFSPGAETQYF
TRBD1 TRBV28 few CASHDRGVMNSPLHF